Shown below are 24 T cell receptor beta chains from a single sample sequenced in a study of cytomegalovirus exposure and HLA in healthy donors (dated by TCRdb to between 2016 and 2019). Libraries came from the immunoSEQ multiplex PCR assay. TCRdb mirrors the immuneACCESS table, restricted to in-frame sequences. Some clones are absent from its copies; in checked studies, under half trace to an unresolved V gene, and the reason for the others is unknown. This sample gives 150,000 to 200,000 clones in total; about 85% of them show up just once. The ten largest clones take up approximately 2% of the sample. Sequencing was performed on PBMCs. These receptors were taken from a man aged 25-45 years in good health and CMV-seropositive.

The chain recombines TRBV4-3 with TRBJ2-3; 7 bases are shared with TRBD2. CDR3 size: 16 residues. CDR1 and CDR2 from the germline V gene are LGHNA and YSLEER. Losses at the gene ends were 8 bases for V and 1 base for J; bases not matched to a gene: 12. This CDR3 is CASGGGRLLGTDTQYF. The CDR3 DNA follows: TGCGCCAGCGGGGGGGGTAGGTTGCTGGGCACAGATACGCAGTATTTT.

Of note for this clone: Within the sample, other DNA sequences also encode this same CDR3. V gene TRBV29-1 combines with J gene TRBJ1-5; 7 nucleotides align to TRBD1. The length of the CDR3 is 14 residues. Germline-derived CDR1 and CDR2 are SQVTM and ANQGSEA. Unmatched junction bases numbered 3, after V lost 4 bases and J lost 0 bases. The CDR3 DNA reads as TGCAGCGTTGGGGACAGAGATAGCAATCAGCCCCAGCATTTT. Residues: CSVGDRDSNQPQHF.

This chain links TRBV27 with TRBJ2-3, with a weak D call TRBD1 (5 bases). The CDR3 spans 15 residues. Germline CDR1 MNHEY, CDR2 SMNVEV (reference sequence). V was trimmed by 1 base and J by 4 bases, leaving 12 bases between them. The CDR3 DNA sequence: TGTGCCAGCAGTTTATTTCAGGGTCAAGCAGATACGCAGTATTTT. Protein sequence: CASSLFQGQADTQYF.

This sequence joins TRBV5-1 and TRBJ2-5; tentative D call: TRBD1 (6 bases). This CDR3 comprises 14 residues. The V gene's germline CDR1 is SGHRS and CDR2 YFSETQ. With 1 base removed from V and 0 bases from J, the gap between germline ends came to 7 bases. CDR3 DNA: TGCGCCAGCAGCTTGAGGACAGACCAAGAGACCCAGTACTTC. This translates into CASSLRTDQETQYF.

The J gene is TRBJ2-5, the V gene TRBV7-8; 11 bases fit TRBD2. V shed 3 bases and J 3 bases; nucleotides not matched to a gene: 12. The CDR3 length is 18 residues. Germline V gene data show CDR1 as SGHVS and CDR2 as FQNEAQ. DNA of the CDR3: TGTGCCAGCAGCTTCGACCCTAGCGGGGGGAGGGGTAAAGAGACCCAGTACTTC. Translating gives CASSFDPSGGRGKETQYF.

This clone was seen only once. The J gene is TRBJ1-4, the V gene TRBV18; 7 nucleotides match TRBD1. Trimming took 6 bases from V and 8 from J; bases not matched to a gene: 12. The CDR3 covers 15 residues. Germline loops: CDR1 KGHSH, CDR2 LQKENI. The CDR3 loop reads CASSQGTAKGEKLFF. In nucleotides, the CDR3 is TGTGCCAGCTCGCAAGGGACAGCCAAAGGGGAAAAACTGTTTTTT.

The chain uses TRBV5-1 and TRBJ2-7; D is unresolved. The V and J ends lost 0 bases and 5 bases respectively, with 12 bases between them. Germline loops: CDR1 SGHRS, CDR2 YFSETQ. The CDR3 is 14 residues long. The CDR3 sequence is CASSLGPGLHEQYF. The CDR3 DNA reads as TGCGCCAGCAGCTTGGGTCCAGGTTTGCACGAGCAGTACTTC.

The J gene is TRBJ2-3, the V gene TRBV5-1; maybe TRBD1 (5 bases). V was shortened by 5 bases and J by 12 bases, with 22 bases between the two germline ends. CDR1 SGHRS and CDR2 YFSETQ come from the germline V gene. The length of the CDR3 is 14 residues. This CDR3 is CASREIPGPSQQYF. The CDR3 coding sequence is TGCGCCAGCAGGGAGATACCAGGGCCGAGCCAACAGTATTTT.

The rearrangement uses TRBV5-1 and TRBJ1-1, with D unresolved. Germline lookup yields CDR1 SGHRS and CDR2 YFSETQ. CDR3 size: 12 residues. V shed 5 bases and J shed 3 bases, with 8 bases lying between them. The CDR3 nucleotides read TGCGCCAGCAGAGTCGCGGACACTGAAGCTTTCTTT. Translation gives CASRVADTEAFF.

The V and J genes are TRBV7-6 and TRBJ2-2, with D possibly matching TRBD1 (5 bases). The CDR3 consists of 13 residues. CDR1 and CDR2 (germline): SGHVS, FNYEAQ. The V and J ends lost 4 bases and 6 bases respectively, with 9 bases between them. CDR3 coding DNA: TGTGCCAGCAGCTCGACAGTCGCCGGGGAGCTGTTTTTT. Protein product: CASSSTVAGELFF.

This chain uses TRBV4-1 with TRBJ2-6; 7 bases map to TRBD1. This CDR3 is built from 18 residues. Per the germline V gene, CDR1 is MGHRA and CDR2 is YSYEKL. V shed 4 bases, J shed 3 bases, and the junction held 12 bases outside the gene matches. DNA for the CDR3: TGCGCCAGCAGCCCTCTCAATACAGGGGCATATGGGGCCAACGTCCTGACTTTC. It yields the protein CASSPLNTGAYGANVLTF.

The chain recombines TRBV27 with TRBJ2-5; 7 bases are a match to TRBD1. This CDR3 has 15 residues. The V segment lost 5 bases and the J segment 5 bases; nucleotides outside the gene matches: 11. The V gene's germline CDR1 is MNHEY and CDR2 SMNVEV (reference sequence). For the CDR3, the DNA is TGTGCCAGCAGTCCCATCTCCGGGACAGTTGAGACCCAGTACTTC. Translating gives CASSPISGTVETQYF.

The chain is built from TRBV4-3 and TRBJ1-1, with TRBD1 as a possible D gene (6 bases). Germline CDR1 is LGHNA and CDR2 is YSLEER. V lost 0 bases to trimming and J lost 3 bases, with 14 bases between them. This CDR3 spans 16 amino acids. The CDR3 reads CASSQDAGDDDTEAFF. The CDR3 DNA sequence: TGCGCCAGCAGCCAAGATGCAGGGGACGATGACACTGAAGCTTTCTTT.

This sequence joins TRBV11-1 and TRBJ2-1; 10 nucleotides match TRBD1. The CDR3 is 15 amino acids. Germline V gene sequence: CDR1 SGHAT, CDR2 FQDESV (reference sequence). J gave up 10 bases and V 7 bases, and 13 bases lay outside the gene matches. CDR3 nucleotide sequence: TGTGCCAGCATGTATGCCGGGACAGGGGAGCGAGAGCAGTTCTTC. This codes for CASMYAGTGEREQFF.

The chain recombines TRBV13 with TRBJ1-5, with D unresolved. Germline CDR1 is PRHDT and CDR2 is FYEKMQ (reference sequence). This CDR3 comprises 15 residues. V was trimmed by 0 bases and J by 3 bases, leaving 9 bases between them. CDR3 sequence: CASSLGDGDNQPQHF. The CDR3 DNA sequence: TGTGCCAGCAGCTTAGGCGACGGGGACAATCAGCCCCAGCATTTT.

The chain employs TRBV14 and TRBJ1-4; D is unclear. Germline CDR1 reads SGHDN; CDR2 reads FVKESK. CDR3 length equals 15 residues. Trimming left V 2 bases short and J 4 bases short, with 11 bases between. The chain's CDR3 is CASSQSRSLNEKLFF. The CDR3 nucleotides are TGTGCCAGCAGCCAATCTCGCAGTCTTAATGAAAAACTGTTTTTT.

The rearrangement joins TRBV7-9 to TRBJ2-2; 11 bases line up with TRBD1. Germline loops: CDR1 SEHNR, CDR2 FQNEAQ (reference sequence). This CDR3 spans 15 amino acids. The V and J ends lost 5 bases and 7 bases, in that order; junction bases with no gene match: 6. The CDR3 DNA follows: TGTGCCAGCAGCCTTCGGGACAGGGGGGTCGGGGAGCTGTTTTTT. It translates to CASSLRDRGVGELFF.

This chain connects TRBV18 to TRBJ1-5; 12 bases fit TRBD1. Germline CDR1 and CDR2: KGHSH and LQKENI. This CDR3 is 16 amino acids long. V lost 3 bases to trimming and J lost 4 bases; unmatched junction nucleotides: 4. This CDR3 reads CASSPGQGASNQPQHF. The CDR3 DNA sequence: TGTGCCAGCTCACCGGGACAGGGGGCGTCAAATCAGCCCCAGCATTTT. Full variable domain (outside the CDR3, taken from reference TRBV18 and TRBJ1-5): NAGVMQNPRHLVRRRGQEARLRCSPMKGHSHVYWYRQLPEEGLKFMVYLQKENIIDESGMPKERFSAEFPKEGPSILRIQQVVRGDSAAYFCASSPGQGASNQPQHFGDGTRLSIL.

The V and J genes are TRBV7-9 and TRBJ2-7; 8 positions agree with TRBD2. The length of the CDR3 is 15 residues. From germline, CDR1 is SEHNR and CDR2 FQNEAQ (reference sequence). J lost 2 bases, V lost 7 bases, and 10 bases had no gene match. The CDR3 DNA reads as TGTGCCAGCACCTTCGCCCCCGGGGGGGCCTACGAGCAGTACTTC. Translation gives CASTFAPGGAYEQYF. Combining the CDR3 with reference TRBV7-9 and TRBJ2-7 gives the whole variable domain DTGVSQNPRHKITKRGQNVTFRCDPISEHNRLYWYRQTLGQGPEFLTYFQNEAQLEKSRLLSDRFSAERPKGSFSTLEIQRTEQGDSAMYLCASTFAPGGAYEQYFGPGTRLTVT.

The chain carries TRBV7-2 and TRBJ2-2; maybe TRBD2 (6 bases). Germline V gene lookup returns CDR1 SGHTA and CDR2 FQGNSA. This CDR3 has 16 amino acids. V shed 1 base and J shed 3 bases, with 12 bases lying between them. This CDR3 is CASSLVAGLDTGELFF. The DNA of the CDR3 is TGTGCCAGCAGCTTAGTGGCGGGACTCGACACCGGGGAGCTGTTTTTT.

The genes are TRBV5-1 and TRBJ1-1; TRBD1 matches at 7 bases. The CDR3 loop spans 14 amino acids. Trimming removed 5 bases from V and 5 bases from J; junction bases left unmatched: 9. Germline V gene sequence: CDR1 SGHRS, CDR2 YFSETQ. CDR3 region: CASRPDRVRTEAFF. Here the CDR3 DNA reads TGCGCCAGCAGGCCTGACAGGGTACGAACTGAAGCTTTCTTT.

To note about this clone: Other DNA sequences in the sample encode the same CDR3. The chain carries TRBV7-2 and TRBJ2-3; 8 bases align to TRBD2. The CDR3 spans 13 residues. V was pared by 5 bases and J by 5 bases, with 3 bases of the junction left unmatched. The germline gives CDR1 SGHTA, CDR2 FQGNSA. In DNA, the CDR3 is TGTGCCAGCAGCGCACTAGCGGTAGATACGCAGTATTTT. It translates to CASSALAVDTQYF.

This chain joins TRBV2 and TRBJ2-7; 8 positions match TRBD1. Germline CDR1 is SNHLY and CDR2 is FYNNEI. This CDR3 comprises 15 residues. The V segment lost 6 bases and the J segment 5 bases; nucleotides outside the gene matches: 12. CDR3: CASREEGQGSNEQYF. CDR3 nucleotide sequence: TGTGCCAGCAGAGAGGAAGGACAGGGTTCAAACGAGCAGTACTTC. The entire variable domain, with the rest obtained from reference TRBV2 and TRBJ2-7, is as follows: EPEVTQTPSHQVTQMGQEVILRCVPISNHLYFYWYRQILGQKVEFLVSFYNNEISEKSEIFDDQFSVERPDGSNFTLKIRSTKLEDSAMYFCASREEGQGSNEQYFGPGTRLTVT.

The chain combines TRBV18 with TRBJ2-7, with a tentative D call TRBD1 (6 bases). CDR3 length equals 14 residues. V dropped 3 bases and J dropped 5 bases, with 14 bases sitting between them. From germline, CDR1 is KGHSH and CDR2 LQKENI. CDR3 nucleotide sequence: TGTGCCAGCTCACCCCCCACAGGGTTAAACGAGCAGTACTTC. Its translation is CASSPPTGLNEQYF. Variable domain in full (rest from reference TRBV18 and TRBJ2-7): NAGVMQNPRHLVRRRGQEARLRCSPMKGHSHVYWYRQLPEEGLKFMVYLQKENIIDESGMPKERFSAEFPKEGPSILRIQQVVRGDSAAYFCASSPPTGLNEQYFGPGTRLTVT.